The sequence of this TCR beta chain was determined in a study of cytomegalovirus exposure and HLA in healthy donors. A multiplex PCR was run with 60 Vbeta primers and 13 Jbeta primers. The assay was immunoSEQ multiplex PCR, and TCRdb's table has in-frame clones only and misses some. Of about 130,000 clones in the sample, 81% were seen once. General study findings and limits: Other equally common chains were less clonally expanded than HLA-associated TCR beta chains, a later analysis showed. In a later analysis, most CMV-associated TCR beta chains appeared HLA-restricted.

This clone was counted between two and nine times. Its antigen is as yet unknown. The source material was PBMCs. This clonotype originated in a woman between 40 and 50 years old in good health and CMV-seropositive.

CDR3 amino acids: CASSEVWGGFYGYTF. The CDR3 region has the DNA TGTGCCAGCAGTGAGGTGTGGGGGGGCTTCTATGGCTACACCTTC. The rearrangement joins TRBV6-1 to TRBJ1-2; possibly TRBD1 for D (6 bases). The V end lost 3 bases, the J end lost 4 bases, and 15 bases lay between the germline ends. The CDR3 has 15 amino acids. Germline assignment: CDR1 MNHNS and CDR2 SASEGT.